This entry lists 27 T cell receptor beta chains sequenced from one sample in a study of cytomegalovirus exposure and HLA in healthy donors. Sequenced by immunoSEQ multiplex PCR; TCRdb stores in-frame clones only, minus some. The data contain 250,000 to 400,000 clones, approximately 85% of them singletons. Material: PBMCs. The receptors shown here come from a man aged 25 to 40 in good health and CMV-seronegative.

The chain joins TRBV9 to TRBJ2-1, with D perhaps matching TRBD1 (5 bases). Trimming pared 3 bases from V and 2 bases from J, leaving 12 bases between. Germline V CDR1 and CDR2: SGDLS, YYNGEE. The CDR3 has 15 residues. CDR3 nucleotide sequence: TGTGCCAGCAGCGAAGACAGTTTTACCTACAATGAGCAGTTCTTC. Translated, it gives CASSEDSFTYNEQFF.

V and J are TRBV6-6 and TRBJ2-1; D perhaps matches TRBD2 (7 bases). CDR1 and CDR2 (germline): MNHNY, SVGAGI (reference sequence). V was trimmed by 3 bases and J by 9 bases, leaving 12 bases between them. The CDR3 loop spans 13 amino acids. CDR3 coding DNA: TGTGCCAGCAGTTATGGGGGGGCACTTGAGCAGTTCTTC. Protein product: CASSYGGALEQFF.

The gene calls are TRBV2 and TRBJ2-3, with 7 bases matching TRBD2. Losses at the gene ends were 1 base for V and 0 bases for J; bases not matched to a gene: 4. The CDR3 covers 16 residues. Germline V gene lookup returns CDR1 SNHLY and CDR2 FYNNEI. CDR3 sequence: CASSEELAPSTDTQYF. The CDR3 DNA is TGTGCCAGCAGTGAAGAACTAGCGCCTAGCACAGATACGCAGTATTTT. Supplemented by reference TRBV2 and TRBJ2-3, the full variable domain reads EPEVTQTPSHQVTQMGQEVILRCVPISNHLYFYWYRQILGQKVEFLVSFYNNEISEKSEIFDDQFSVERPDGSNFTLKIRSTKLEDSAMYFCASSEELAPSTDTQYFGPGTRLTVL.

The J gene is TRBJ1-5, the V gene TRBV4-2; D call uncertain. Germline V gene lookup returns CDR1 LGHNA and CDR2 YNFKEQ. V was cut by 1 base and J by 0 bases, with 4 bases left in between. The CDR3 covers 14 residues. The CDR3 coding sequence is TGTGCCAGCAGCCAAGGGAGTAGCAATCAGCCCCAGCATTTT. It specifies CASSQGSSNQPQHF.

The chain links TRBV6-5 to TRBJ2-5, with a weak D call TRBD1 (6 bases). Germline CDR1 MNHEY, CDR2 SVGAGI. This CDR3 region has 14 residues. V lost 6 bases to trimming and J lost 0 bases, with 11 bases between them. The CDR3: CASSRGGYQETQYF. DNA for the CDR3: TGTGCCAGCAGCAGAGGGGGTTACCAAGAGACCCAGTACTTC.

This CDR3 reads CASSQGSRQYTGELFF. The CDR3 DNA follows: TGCGCCAGCAGCCAAGGATCGCGGCAGTACACCGGGGAGCTGTTTTTT. This rearrangement joins TRBV4-1 to TRBJ2-2, with D unresolved. V was pared by 1 base and J by 3 bases, with 12 bases between. This CDR3 is 16 amino acids long. Germline CDR1 reads MGHRA; CDR2 reads YSYEKL.

The gene calls are TRBV30 and TRBJ1-6; possibly TRBD1 for D (5 bases). This CDR3 contains 13 residues. Trimming removed 2 bases from V and 8 bases from J, with 10 bases in between. Germline lookup yields CDR1 GTSNPN and CDR2 SVGIG (reference sequence). DNA for the CDR3: TGTGCCTGGAGTCCCCAGGGCTATTCACCCCTCCACTTT. Translated, it gives CAWSPQGYSPLHF. Full variable domain (missing parts from reference TRBV30 and TRBJ1-6): SQTIHQWPATLVQPVGSPLSLECTVEGTSNPNLYWYRQAAGRGLQLLFYSVGIGQISSEVPQNLSASRPQDRQFILSSKKLLLSDSGFYLCAWSPQGYSPLHFGNGTRLTVT.

The chain has TRBV7-9 and TRBJ2-7; maybe TRBD2 (5 bases). V lost 3 bases and J lost 3, with 6 bases in between. The CDR3 consists of 12 residues. In germline, CDR1 is SEHNR, CDR2 FQNEAQ (reference sequence). The CDR3 is CASSFRGYEQYF. The CDR3 DNA follows: TGTGCCAGCAGCTTCCGGGGCTACGAGCAGTACTTC. Full variable domain (missing parts from reference TRBV7-9 and TRBJ2-7): DTGVSQNPRHKITKRGQNVTFRCDPISEHNRLYWYRQTLGQGPEFLTYFQNEAQLEKSRLLSDRFSAERPKGSFSTLEIQRTEQGDSAMYLCASSFRGYEQYFGPGTRLTVT.

This clone was found a few times. Other DNA sequences within the sample encode an identical CDR3. The chain carries TRBV11-2 and TRBJ2-7; 16 nucleotides align to TRBD2. Germline values: CDR1 SGHAT, CDR2 FQNNGV. V gave up 5 bases and J gave up 4 bases; unmatched junction bases: 2. The CDR3 is 15 residues long. CDR3 protein: CASSLGLAGGYEQYF. In nucleotides, the CDR3 is TGTGCCAGCAGCCTGGGACTAGCGGGGGGGTACGAGCAGTACTTC. The whole variable domain, filled in from reference TRBV11-2 and TRBJ2-7, reads EAGVAQSPRYKIIEKRQSVAFWCNPISGHATLYWYQQILGQGPKLLIQFQNNGVVDDSQLPKDRFSAERLKGVDSTLKIQPAKLEDSAVYLCASSLGLAGGYEQYFGPGTRLTVT.

The chain links TRBV29-1 to TRBJ1-2; D is undetermined. Germline lookup yields CDR1 SQVTM and CDR2 ANQGSEA. The CDR3 runs to 11 residues. V was cut by 4 bases and J by 7 bases, with 10 bases left in between. The CDR3 DNA reads as TGCAGCGTTGGGGGAGTTCGTGGCTACACCTTC. This gives the protein CSVGGVRGYTF.

Note on this clone: At one end the junction does not follow the germline gene, possibly because of a read error. This chain links TRBV4-1 with TRBJ2-7; the match to TRBD2 covers 10 bases. Germline values: CDR1 MGHRA, CDR2 YSYEKL. The CDR3 totals 14 residues. As DNA, the CDR3 is TGCGCCAGCAGTCAAGCGGGGGGGCAATACGAGCAGTACTTC. Translated: CASSQAGGQYEQYF.

This clone has only a few counts. The chain carries TRBV7-9 and TRBJ1-6; D is undetermined. This CDR3 has 14 amino acids. Trimming took 4 bases from V and 10 from J, leaving 14 bases between them. In germline, CDR1 is SEHNR, CDR2 FQNEAQ (reference sequence). The DNA of the CDR3 is TGTGCCAGCAGCTCTCCTCTCGGAGGATCACCCCTCCACTTT. Its translation: CASSSPLGGSPLHF.

This clone was counted only a few times. The chain carries TRBV2 and TRBJ1-2; D uncertain. The V and J ends lost 4 bases and 8 bases respectively, with 14 bases between them. The CDR3 extends over 13 amino acids. The germline CDR1 and CDR2 sequences are SNHLY and FYNNEI. For the CDR3, the DNA is TGTGCCAGCAGTGCGGTGCTTTACGCGGGCTACACCTTC. This translates into CASSAVLYAGYTF.

The CDR3 sequence is CASSGGQGATEAFF. DNA of the CDR3: TGTGCCAGCAGTGGGGGACAGGGGGCCACTGAAGCTTTCTTT. The chain links TRBV27 to TRBJ1-1; 12 bases are shared with TRBD1. Germline V gives CDR1 MNHEY, CDR2 SMNVEV (reference sequence). Germline trimming cut 5 bases from V and 4 bases from J; bases unmatched to any gene: 2. This CDR3 has 14 residues.

V gene TRBV6-5 combines with J gene TRBJ1-2; TRBD1 is a possible D gene (5 bases). The CDR3 covers 14 residues. The V gene's germline CDR1 is MNHEY and CDR2 SVGAGI. Trimming left V 6 bases short and J 0 bases short, with 11 bases between. The CDR3, as DNA: TGTGCCAGCAGCTTAGGGGTAGCTAACTATGGCTACACCTTC. Encoded protein: CASSLGVANYGYTF.

This chain connects TRBV19 to TRBJ2-7, with 7 bases fitting TRBD1. The junction had 12 bases not matched to a gene; V was cut back by 5 bases and J by 2 bases. The length of the CDR3 is 16 residues. Germline values: CDR1 LNHDA, CDR2 SQIVND (reference sequence). CDR3 amino acids: CASSPYRQGWTYEQYF. Here the CDR3 DNA reads TGTGCCAGTAGTCCTTACAGACAGGGATGGACCTACGAGCAGTACTTC.

The sample holds one count of this clone. The chain recombines TRBV5-5 with TRBJ2-7; no definite D call. This CDR3 spans 13 amino acids. The germline V gene encodes CDR1 SGHKS and CDR2 YYEKEE (reference sequence). Trimming cost V 2 bases and J 3 bases, with 9 bases left between them. The CDR3 spells CASSFGRIYEQYF. CDR3 coding DNA: TGTGCCAGCAGCTTTGGCAGAATCTACGAGCAGTACTTC.

V is TRBV6-5 and J is TRBJ2-3, with D uncertain. The germline V gene encodes CDR1 MNHEY and CDR2 SVGAGI. V shed 4 bases and J shed 2 bases, with 7 bases lying between them. The CDR3 is 13 amino acids. The CDR3 DNA follows: TGTGCCAGCAGTTCCCTATCCACAGATACGCAGTATTTT. Translating gives CASSSLSTDTQYF.

V and J are TRBV6-5 and TRBJ1-4; perhaps TRBD1 as D (6 bases). Germline CDR1 is MNHEY and CDR2 is SVGAGI. V lost 2 bases and J 8 bases, leaving 9 bases between the germline ends. The CDR3 has 13 residues. In DNA, the CDR3 is TGTGCCAGCAGTTACAGGACAGTGGAAAAACTGTTTTTT. It encodes CASSYRTVEKLFF.

This chain connects TRBV6-1 to TRBJ2-7; 8 nucleotides align to TRBD1. Germline loops: CDR1 MNHNS, CDR2 SASEGT. V dropped 4 bases and J dropped 4; count of bases not matched to a gene: 6. CDR3 length: 14 amino acids. The chain's CDR3 is CASSGTGLSYEQYF. CDR3 bases: TGTGCCAGCAGTGGGACAGGGTTAAGTTACGAGCAGTACTTC.

This clone was found a few times. This chain joins TRBV10-3 and TRBJ1-6; the D is unclear. Germline V gives CDR1 ENHRY, CDR2 SYGVKD. Trimming took off 4 bases at V and 8 bases at J, with 12 bases between the two ends. The CDR3 covers 14 residues. The CDR3 DNA reads as TGTGCCATCAGTGGAGGGATCGGGGATTCACCCCTCCACTTT. This codes for CAISGGIGDSPLHF.

This clone was detected only a few times. This chain connects TRBV27 to TRBJ1-6; D may be TRBD1 (6 bases). The germline V gene encodes CDR1 MNHEY and CDR2 SMNVEV (reference sequence). The CDR3 sequence is 13 residues long. Trimming cost V 5 bases and J 7 bases, with 9 bases left between them. CDR3 loop: CASSRDMNSPLHF. The DNA of the CDR3 is TGTGCCAGCAGTCGGGACATGAATTCACCCCTCCACTTT.

V gene TRBV5-1 combines with J gene TRBJ1-6; TRBD1 matches 7 bases. The germline gives CDR1 SGHRS, CDR2 YFSETQ. Trimming took 3 bases from V and 4 from J; bases not matched to a gene: 13. The CDR3 contains 18 residues. In DNA, the CDR3 is TGCGCCAGCAGCTCCATAAACCCCGGGACAGATTATAATTCACCCCTCCACTTT. It specifies CASSSINPGTDYNSPLHF.

The chain links TRBV29-1 to TRBJ2-3; perhaps TRBD2 as D (7 bases). CDR1 is SQVTM, CDR2 ANQGSEA, per germline. Between the trimmed V and J ends, which lost 7 bases and 0 bases, there was a span of 14 bases. CDR3 length: 14 amino acids. The CDR3 nucleotides are TGCAGCGGAGGGGGGGCGGACAGCACAGATACGCAGTATTTT. This gives the protein CSGGGADSTDTQYF.

V and J are TRBV11-2 and TRBJ2-7; unclear D gene. The CDR3 has 14 residues. V was cut by 2 bases and J by 2 bases, with 10 bases left in between. Germline lookup yields CDR1 SGHAT and CDR2 FQNNGV. The CDR3 DNA reads TGTGCCAGCAGCTTAAGTCAGTTAACCTACGAGCAGTACTTC. Amino acids: CASSLSQLTYEQYF.

The rearrangement links TRBV21-1 to TRBJ2-5; TRBD2 is the table's D call, not checked against the DNA. TRBV21-1 corresponds to a pseudogene. The CDR3 runs 18 residues. The CDR3 coding sequence is TGTGCCAGCAGCAAAGCGCTTTTTAATAGCGGGGTTGATGAGACCCAGTACTTC. Translated: CASSKALFNSGVDETQYF.

The chain uses TRBV7-2 and TRBJ1-4; 8 bases fit TRBD1. V dropped 2 bases and J dropped 5; count of bases not matched to a gene: 7. The length of the CDR3 is 16 residues. CDR1 and CDR2 (germline): SGHTA, FQGNSA. The CDR3, as DNA: TGTGCCAGCAGCTTATACAGGGGGTCAGCGAATGAAAAACTGTTTTTT. Its protein product is CASSLYRGSANEKLFF.